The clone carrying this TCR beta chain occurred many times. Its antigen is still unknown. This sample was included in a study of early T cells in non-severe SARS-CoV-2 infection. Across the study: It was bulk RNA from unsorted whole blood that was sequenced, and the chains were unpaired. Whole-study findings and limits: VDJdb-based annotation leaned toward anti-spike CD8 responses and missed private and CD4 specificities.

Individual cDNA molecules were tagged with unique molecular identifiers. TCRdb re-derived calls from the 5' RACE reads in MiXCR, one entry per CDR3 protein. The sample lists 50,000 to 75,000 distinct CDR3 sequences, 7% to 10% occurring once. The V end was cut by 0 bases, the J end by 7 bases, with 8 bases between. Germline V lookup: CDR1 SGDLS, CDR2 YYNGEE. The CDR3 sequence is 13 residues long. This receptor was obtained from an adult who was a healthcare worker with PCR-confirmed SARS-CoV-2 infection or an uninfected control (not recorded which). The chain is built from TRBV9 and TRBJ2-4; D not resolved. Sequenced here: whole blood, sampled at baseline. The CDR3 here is CASSVAAENIQYF. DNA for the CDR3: TGTGCCAGCAGCGTAGCTGCGGAGAACATTCAGTACTTC.